Below, 20 T cell receptor beta chains from the same sample are listed, as sequenced in a study of T cell repertoires in cytomegalovirus infection. TCRdb re-called the reads with MiXCR, one entry per CDR3 protein. The sample consists of about 700,000 distinct CDR3 sequences, 33% of them appearing once. Their recognized antigens are unknown. Sample: cultured PBMCs, taken from culture after CMV antigen stimulation. These receptors all come from a human donor in good health (CMV status not recorded). Some clones in this sample may be carry-over from other donors' samples.

This clonotype was seen a single time. The CDR3 coding sequence is TGTGCCCCCCGGGGCAGCGGGAGGACTTCTTACAATGAGCAGTTCTTC. Amino acid sequence: CAPRGSGRTSYNEQFF. The gene calls are TRBV30 and TRBJ2-1; the match to TRBD2 covers 9 bases. CDR3 length: 16 residues. The V gene end was trimmed by 8 bases and the J gene end by 4 bases; junction bases not matched to a gene: 15. Germline V gene sequence: CDR1 GTSNPN, CDR2 SVGIG (reference sequence).

This clonotype was seen only once. The chain is built from TRBV2 and TRBJ1-5, with D uncertain. Germline V gene sequence: CDR1 SNHLY, CDR2 FYNNEI. The CDR3 runs 14 residues. V shed 2 bases and J shed 11 bases, with 16 bases lying between them. The CDR3 loop is CASSESPAASTQHF. The CDR3 DNA follows: TGTGCCAGCAGTGAAAGCCCAGCGGCTTCAACCCAGCATTTT.

This clonotype showed up just a few times. The genes are TRBV6-2 or TRBV6-3 and TRBJ2-7; 10 bases match TRBD2. Losses at the gene ends were 8 bases for V and 1 base for J; bases not matched to a gene: 8. CDR3 length: 15 amino acids. Germline loops: CDR1 MNHEY, CDR2 SVGEGT. In DNA, the CDR3 is TGTGCCAGCCGTACTGAACTAGCGGGGTCCTACGAGCAGTACTTC. Its protein product is CASRTELAGSYEQYF.

Of note for this clonotype: A junction boundary mismatches the germline segment, possibly from a read error. V usage is TRBV4-1 and J usage is TRBJ2-7, with D hard to call. The germline V gene has CDR1 MGHRA and CDR2 YSYEKL. The CDR3 contains 15 residues. CDR3 nucleotide sequence: TGCGCCAACAGCCAAGATTCACAGACCGACTACGAGCAGTACTTC. Protein product: CANSQDSQTDYEQYF.

This chain uses TRBV6-5 with TRBJ1-1; D unresolved. The CDR3 is 13 amino acids. Germline values: CDR1 MNHEY, CDR2 SVGAGI. The ends were cut back, 4 bases at V and 4 bases at J, with 10 bases in the middle. CDR3: CASSWAASTEAFF. CDR3 in DNA: TGTGCCAGCAGTTGGGCAGCGAGCACTGAAGCTTTCTTT.

This clonotype came up a few times. The V call is TRBV15, the J call TRBJ2-2; D is possibly TRBD2 (6 bases). CDR3 size: 14 residues. In germline, CDR1 is LNHNV, CDR2 YYDKDF (reference sequence). V was pared by 2 bases and J by 4 bases, with 8 bases between. The CDR3 DNA sequence: TGTGCCACCAGCAGATCTAGCGCCACCGGGGAGCTGTTTTTT. Protein: CATSRSSATGELFF.

Only a few counts were recorded for this clonotype. This rearrangement joins TRBV19 to TRBJ1-5; D not resolved. Looked up from germline, CDR1 is LNHDA and CDR2 is SQIVND (reference sequence). The CDR3 has 13 amino acids. Between the trimmed V and J ends, which lost 7 bases and 2 bases, there was a span of 9 bases. DNA for the CDR3: TGTGCCAGTAAATCGGTGGGCAATCAGCCCCAGCATTTT. It is translated as CASKSVGNQPQHF.

The genes are TRBV20-1 and TRBJ1-2; D is possibly TRBD1 (6 bases). The CDR3 covers 12 residues. Per germline, CDR1 DFQATT and CDR2 SNEGSKA (reference sequence). With 6 bases removed from V and 4 bases from J, the gap between germline ends came to 12 bases. The CDR3 protein is CSAGGWTYGYTF. The CDR3, as DNA: TGCAGTGCAGGGGGGTGGACCTATGGCTACACCTTC.

This clonotype was recorded a few times. V usage is TRBV11-2 and J usage is TRBJ2-1; D could derive from TRBD1 or TRBD2 (5 bases each). Germline lookup yields CDR1 SGHAT and CDR2 FQNNGV. The CDR3 runs to 17 residues. The V end lost 1 base, the J end lost 0 bases, and 13 bases lay between the germline ends. In DNA form, the CDR3 reads TGTGCCAGCAGCTTAGGGGCGTGGGGGAGCTCCTACAATGAGCAGTTCTTC. Translating it yields CASSLGAWGSSYNEQFF. The entire variable domain, with the rest obtained from reference TRBV11-2 and TRBJ2-1, is as follows: EAGVAQSPRYKIIEKRQSVAFWCNPISGHATLYWYQQILGQGPKLLIQFQNNGVVDDSQLPKDRFSAERLKGVDSTLKIQPAKLEDSAVYLCASSLGAWGSSYNEQFFGPGTRLTVL.

The chain recombines TRBV27 with TRBJ2-2, with 12 bases that match TRBD2. CDR1 MNHEY and CDR2 SMNVEV come from the germline V gene (reference sequence). V dropped 4 bases and J dropped 4; count of bases not matched to a gene: 4. The CDR3 covers 16 residues. As DNA, the CDR3 is TGTGCCAGCAGTTCCCGGGGACTAGCGGGCACCGGGGAGCTGTTTTTT. Its protein product is CASSSRGLAGTGELFF.

The sample holds a few counts of this clonotype. This chain joins TRBV18 and TRBJ1-5; no clear D gene. CDR1 KGHSH and CDR2 LQKENI come from the germline V gene. V was pared by 6 bases and J by 5 bases, with 17 bases between. CDR3 length: 15 amino acids. DNA for the CDR3: TGTGCCAGCTCGCGGGTGGCGGGCCCCGATCAGCCCCAGCATTTT. Translating gives CASSRVAGPDQPQHF.

The chain links TRBV29-1 to TRBJ2-5, with a tentative D call TRBD1 (7 bases). Germline values: CDR1 SQVTM, CDR2 ANQGSEA. V gave up 3 bases and J gave up 2 bases, with 13 bases separating them. The length of the CDR3 is 14 residues. DNA of the CDR3: TGCAGCGTTGACGGGGCAGGGGGGCAAGAGACCCAGTACTTC. It codes for CSVDGAGGQETQYF.

In its sample, this clonotype was seen a few times. This sequence joins TRBV7-2 and TRBJ2-3; no clear D. The ends were cut back, 4 bases at V and 2 bases at J, with 13 bases in the middle. The germline CDR1 and CDR2 sequences are SGHTA and FQGNSA. CDR3 size: 15 residues. The CDR3 region is CASSSRWADTDTQYF. The DNA for the CDR3 is TGTGCCAGCAGCTCGCGCTGGGCCGACACAGATACGCAGTATTTT.

This clonotype was seen a few times. The chain combines TRBV19 with TRBJ1-1; D unclear. This CDR3 spans 15 amino acids. Trimming pared 3 bases from V and 0 bases from J, leaving 11 bases between. The germline gives CDR1 LNHDA, CDR2 SQIVND (reference sequence). For the CDR3, the DNA is TGTGCCAGTAGTATTTCGGGTGACCTGAACACTGAAGCTTTCTTT. Translated, it gives CASSISGDLNTEAFF.

This clonotype was seen more than once but under ten times. V is TRBV15 and J is TRBJ2-1, with 8 bases identical to TRBD2. Germline assignment: CDR1 LNHNV and CDR2 YYDKDF (reference sequence). There are 16 residues in the CDR3. V gave up 1 base and J gave up 4 bases; unmatched junction bases: 6. This chain's CDR3 is CATSRATSGIYNEQFF. CDR3 nucleotides: TGTGCCACCAGCAGAGCCACTAGCGGTATTTACAATGAGCAGTTCTTC.

This clonotype was seen many times. The J gene is TRBJ2-4, the V gene TRBV7-2, with unresolved D. V was clipped by 5 bases and J by 10 bases, with 12 bases between them. The CDR3 has 12 residues. Germline CDR1 is SGHTA and CDR2 is FQGNSA. CDR3: CASSPTVMIQYF. CDR3 nucleotide sequence: TGTGCCAGCAGCCCTACAGTCATGATTCAGTACTTC.

Note on this clonotype: No conserved phenylalanine or tryptophan is present at the end of the CDR3, so a read error is the likely explanation. The genes are TRBV7-2 and TRBJ1-5; 7 positions agree with TRBD1. Germline V lookup: CDR1 SGHTA, CDR2 FQGNSA. This CDR3 has 16 amino acids. The CDR3 reads CASTRDSLSSNQLQHL. Here the CDR3 DNA reads TGTGCCAGCACCCGGGACAGTCTGTCGAGCAATCAGCTCCAGCATTTA.

The chain has TRBV5-1 and TRBJ2-7; the D gene is possibly TRBD2 (5 bases). Trimming left V 0 bases short and J 2 bases short, with 12 bases between. CDR3 size: 15 residues. Germline values: CDR1 SGHRS, CDR2 YFSETQ. In nucleotides, the CDR3 is TGCGCCAGCAGCTTGGCTAGCAGAAGCACCTACGAGCAGTACTTC. Its translation: CASSLASRSTYEQYF.

The sample holds a few counts of this clonotype. The V gene is TRBV12-3 or TRBV12-4, the J gene TRBJ1-1; D is undetermined. There are 12 residues in the CDR3. V was clipped by 2 bases and J by 6 bases, with 7 bases between them. DNA of the CDR3: TGTGCCAGCAGTTTACTTAATGCTGAAGCTTTCTTT. Amino acids: CASSLLNAEAFF.

This chain joins TRBV7-4 and TRBJ2-1, with D perhaps assigned TRBD1 or TRBD2 (5 bases each). The ends were cut back, 0 bases at V and 6 bases at J, with 12 bases in the middle. CDR3 length: 15 amino acids. The V gene's germline CDR1 is SGHVT and CDR2 SQSDAQ. In nucleotides, the CDR3 is TGTGCCAGCAGCTTAGCCTTGGGGGTTGGCAATGAGCAGTTCTTC. It specifies CASSLALGVGNEQFF. Variable domain in full (rest from reference TRBV7-4 and TRBJ2-1): GAGVSQSPRYKVAKRGRDVALRCDSISGHVTLYWYRQTLGQGSEVLTYSQSDAQRDKSGRPSGRFSAERPERSVSTLKIQRTEQGDSAVYLCASSLALGVGNEQFFGPGTRLTVL.